These 18 T cell receptor beta chains originate from one sample sequenced in a study of cytomegalovirus exposure and HLA in healthy donors. The PCR ran on 60 Vbeta and 13 Jbeta primers. Only in-frame clones appear in the TCRdb table, and some are missing; sequencing was by immunoSEQ multiplex PCR. There are around 130,000 clones in the sample; under 90% occur only once, and 0.55% to 0.75% lies in the top ten. The source material was PBMCs. The receptors originated from a man aged 18 to 29 in good health and CMV-seronegative.

The J gene is TRBJ2-3, the V gene TRBV14, with TRBD1 matching 9 bases. Germline CDR1 and CDR2: SGHDN and FVKESK. The length of the CDR3 is 16 residues. Trimming removed 4 bases from V and 7 bases from J; junction bases left unmatched: 12. As DNA, the CDR3 is TGTGCCAGCAGCCCTCACCGGGACAGGGTCTCGAATACGCAGTATTTT. It encodes CASSPHRDRVSNTQYF.

The chain employs TRBV28 and TRBJ1-1; D unresolved. Trimming took 3 bases from V and 4 from J, leaving 9 bases between them. CDR3 size: 13 residues. Germline V lookup: CDR1 MDHEN, CDR2 SYDVKM. CDR3 nucleotide sequence: TGTGCCAGCAGTTTTGGTAGGAGCACTGAAGCTTTCTTT. Translated: CASSFGRSTEAFF.

In this sample, this clone turned up once. This chain joins TRBV29-1 and TRBJ1-6; TRBD1 might be the D (6 bases). V lost 3 bases to trimming and J lost 8 bases, with 11 bases between them. Germline CDR1 SQVTM, CDR2 ANQGSEA. The CDR3 covers 13 residues. Here the CDR3 reads CSVEAHRDSPLHF. Here the CDR3 DNA reads TGCAGCGTTGAGGCCCACAGGGATTCACCCCTCCACTTT. Supplemented by reference TRBV29-1 and TRBJ1-6, the full variable domain reads SAVISQKPSRDICQRGTSLTIQCQVDSQVTMMFWYRQQPGQSLTLIATANQGSEATYESGFVIDKFPISRPNLTFSTLTVSNMSPEDSSIYLCSVEAHRDSPLHFGNGTRLTVT.

The chain has TRBV6-1 and TRBJ1-5, with a tentative D call TRBD1 (5 bases). The CDR3 length is 14 residues. V lost 3 bases to trimming and J lost 7 bases, with 13 bases between them. Germline V CDR1 and CDR2: MNHNS, SASEGT. This CDR3 reads CASSEVDSSQPQHF. The CDR3 DNA sequence: TGTGCCAGCAGTGAGGTAGACAGTTCCCAGCCCCAGCATTTT.

The chain links TRBV28 to TRBJ2-7; D is unresolved. The germline V and J ends were trimmed by 9 bases and 4 bases, with 19 bases remaining between them. The CDR3 is 14 amino acids. From germline, CDR1 is MDHEN and CDR2 SYDVKM. The CDR3 region is CASSLVETTYEQYF. The DNA for the CDR3 is TGTGCCAGTTCCTTAGTAGAAACGACTTACGAGCAGTACTTC.

This clone has a single count. V is TRBV11-2 and J is TRBJ2-3; 7 bases are a match to TRBD1. The CDR3 runs 17 residues. The J segment lost 0 bases and the V segment lost 5 bases, leaving 11 bases of the junction unmatched. Germline V lookup: CDR1 SGHAT, CDR2 FQNNGV. CDR3 sequence reads: CASSPPGQTTSTDTQYF. DNA for the CDR3: TGTGCCAGCAGCCCTCCGGGACAGACTACTAGCACAGATACGCAGTATTTT.

The chain links TRBV5-1 to TRBJ2-7; TRBD1 agrees at 7 bases. Germline V CDR1 and CDR2: SGHRS, YFSETQ. The trim removed 5 bases at V and 0 bases at J, leaving 8 bases unmatched. There are 15 residues in the CDR3. CDR3 coding DNA: TGCGCCAGCAGAATCAGACAGGGAGACTCCTACGAGCAGTACTTC. It encodes CASRIRQGDSYEQYF.

This chain joins TRBV7-8 and TRBJ2-7; a weak D match, TRBD1 (5 bases). The CDR3 is 14 residues long. The V and J ends lost 4 bases and 2 bases respectively, with 12 bases between them. Germline lookup yields CDR1 SGHVS and CDR2 FQNEAQ. The CDR3: CASSSSGPAYEQYF. CDR3 DNA sequence: TGTGCCAGCAGCTCCTCAGGGCCCGCCTACGAGCAGTACTTC.

V is TRBV4-3 and J is TRBJ2-5; the match to TRBD2 covers 11 bases. The germline gives CDR1 LGHNA, CDR2 YSLEER. The junction had 7 bases not matched to a gene; V was cut back by 0 bases and J by 4 bases. This CDR3 has 17 amino acids. Here the CDR3 DNA reads TGCGCCAGCAGCCAAGATGTTAGCGGGGGGGCTGGAGAGACCCAGTACTTC. Translated, it gives CASSQDVSGGAGETQYF.

The chain links TRBV19 to TRBJ1-2, with unresolved D. The V end lost 0 bases, the J end lost 4 bases, and 9 bases lay between the germline ends. This CDR3 is 14 amino acids long. Germline V gives CDR1 LNHDA, CDR2 SQIVND (reference sequence). CDR3 in amino acids: CASSIDLVRYGYTF. As DNA, the CDR3 is TGTGCCAGTAGTATAGATCTAGTCCGCTATGGCTACACCTTC.

This clone was counted a few times. The gene calls are TRBV5-6 and TRBJ1-1; weak D call: TRBD1 (5 bases). Germline V gene sequence: CDR1 SGHDT, CDR2 YYEEEE. Deletions cut 5 bases from V and 0 bases from J, with 14 bases between. The length of the CDR3 is 15 residues. CDR3 protein: CASRTNTGMNTEAFF. CDR3 nucleotide sequence: TGTGCCAGCAGAACCAATACAGGAATGAACACTGAAGCTTTCTTT.

In this sample, this clone turned up a few times. The chain uses TRBV14 and TRBJ2-2, with 8 positions matching TRBD2. The CDR3 consists of 15 residues. V shed 4 bases and J 4 bases; nucleotides not matched to a gene: 5. In germline, CDR1 is SGHDN, CDR2 FVKESK. The CDR3 nucleotides read TGTGCCAGCAGCCTCTTAGCGGGGCCCACCGGGGAGCTGTTTTTT. Amino acids: CASSLLAGPTGELFF.

This chain connects TRBV5-1 to TRBJ2-4; 9 bases match TRBD1. Germline V lookup: CDR1 SGHRS, CDR2 YFSETQ. V lost 0 bases and J lost 1; bases outside the gene matches: 2. The CDR3 runs to 16 residues. The CDR3 reads CASSLGTGVAKNIQYF. For the CDR3, the DNA is TGCGCCAGCAGCTTGGGGACAGGGGTTGCCAAAAACATTCAGTACTTC.

This sequence joins TRBV27 and TRBJ2-2; possibly TRBD1 for D (6 bases). Trimming took 4 bases from V and 0 from J, leaving 15 bases between them. Germline-derived CDR1 and CDR2 are MNHEY and SMNVEV (reference sequence). CDR3 length: 17 amino acids. CDR3 region: CASSSPPGHTNTGELFF. Here the CDR3 DNA reads TGTGCCAGCAGTTCTCCCCCGGGACATACGAACACCGGGGAGCTGTTTTTT.

This chain joins TRBV4-3 and TRBJ2-3; D not certain. The CDR3 extends over 16 amino acids. Germline assignment: CDR1 LGHNA and CDR2 YSLEER. Trimming removed 3 bases from V and 0 bases from J, with 13 bases in between. CDR3 sequence (DNA): TGCGCCAGCAGCCATCCTCCAGACTCTAGCACAGATACGCAGTATTTT. Protein sequence: CASSHPPDSSTDTQYF.

The CDR3 DNA sequence: TGTGCCTGGAGCCCGGGTACTAGCGGGGCGGTCGAGCAGTACTTC. It specifies CAWSPGTSGAVEQYF. The rearrangement uses TRBV30 and TRBJ2-7; TRBD2 matches 10 bases. V lost 3 bases to trimming and J lost 6 bases; unmatched junction nucleotides: 11. The germline V gene has CDR1 GTSNPN and CDR2 SVGIG (reference sequence). CDR3 length equals 15 residues.

V usage is TRBV4-3 and J usage is TRBJ2-7, with D tentatively TRBD1 (6 bases). V lost 4 bases to trimming and J lost 0 bases, with 10 bases between them. This CDR3 region has 14 residues. Per the germline V gene, CDR1 is LGHNA and CDR2 is YSLEER. The CDR3 is CASSLQGGSYEQYF. The CDR3 region has the DNA TGCGCCAGCAGCCTCCAAGGGGGCTCCTACGAGCAGTACTTC.

The V gene is TRBV27, the J gene TRBJ1-6, with D tentatively TRBD1 (5 bases). The CDR3 sequence is 16 residues long. V lost 7 bases to trimming and J lost 2 bases, with 15 bases between them. Germline-derived CDR1 and CDR2 are MNHEY and SMNVEV (reference sequence). The DNA for the CDR3 is TGTGCCAGCACAAACGGGGGTGGCACCTATAATTCACCCCTCCACTTT. Translated: CASTNGGGTYNSPLHF.